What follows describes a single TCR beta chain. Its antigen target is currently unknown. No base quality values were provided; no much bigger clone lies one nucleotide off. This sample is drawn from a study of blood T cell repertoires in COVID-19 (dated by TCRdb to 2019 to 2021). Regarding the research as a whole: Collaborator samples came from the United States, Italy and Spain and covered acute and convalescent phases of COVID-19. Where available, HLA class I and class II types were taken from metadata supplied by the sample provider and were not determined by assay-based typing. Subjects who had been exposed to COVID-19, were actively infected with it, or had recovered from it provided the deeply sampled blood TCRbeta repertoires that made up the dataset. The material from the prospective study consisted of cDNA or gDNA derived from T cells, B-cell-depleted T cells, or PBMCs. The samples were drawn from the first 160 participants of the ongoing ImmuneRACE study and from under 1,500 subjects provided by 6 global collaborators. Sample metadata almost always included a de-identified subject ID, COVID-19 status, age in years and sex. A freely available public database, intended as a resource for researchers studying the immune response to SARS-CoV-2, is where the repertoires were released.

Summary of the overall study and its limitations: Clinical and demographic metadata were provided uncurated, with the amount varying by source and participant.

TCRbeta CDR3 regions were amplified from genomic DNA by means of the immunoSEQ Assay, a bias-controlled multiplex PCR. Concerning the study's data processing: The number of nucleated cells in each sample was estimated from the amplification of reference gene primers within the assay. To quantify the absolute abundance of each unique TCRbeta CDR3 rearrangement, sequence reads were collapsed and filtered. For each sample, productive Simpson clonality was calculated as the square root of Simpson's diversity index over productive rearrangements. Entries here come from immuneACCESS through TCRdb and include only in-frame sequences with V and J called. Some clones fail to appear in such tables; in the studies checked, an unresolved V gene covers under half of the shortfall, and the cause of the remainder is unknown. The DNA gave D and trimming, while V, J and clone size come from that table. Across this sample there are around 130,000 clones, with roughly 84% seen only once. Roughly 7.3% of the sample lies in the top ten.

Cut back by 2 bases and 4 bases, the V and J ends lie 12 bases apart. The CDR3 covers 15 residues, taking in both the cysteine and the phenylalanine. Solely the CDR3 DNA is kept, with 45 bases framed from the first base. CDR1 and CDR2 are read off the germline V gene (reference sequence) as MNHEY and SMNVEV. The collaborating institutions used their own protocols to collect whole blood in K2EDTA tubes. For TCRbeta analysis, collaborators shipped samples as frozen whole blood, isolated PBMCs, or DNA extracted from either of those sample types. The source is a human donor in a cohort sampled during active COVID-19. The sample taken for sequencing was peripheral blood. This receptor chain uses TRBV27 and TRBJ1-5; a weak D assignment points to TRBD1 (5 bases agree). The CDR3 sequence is CASSLVSGRNQPQHF. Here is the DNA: TGTGCCAGCAGTTTAGTCTCAGGGAGGAATCAGCCCCAGCATTTT.